These 3 T cell receptor beta chains were all obtained from the same sample, sequenced in a study of early stage breast cancer tumors. Sequenced by immunoSEQ multiplex PCR; TCRdb stores in-frame clones only, minus some. The sample has about 5,000 clones; under 70% are singletons. The sequencing input was normal breast tissue next to the tumor. The origin of the receptors is a person aged 55 to 75 with breast cancer.

The gene calls are TRBV10-3 and TRBJ2-1; 10 bases align to TRBD2. Germline V gives CDR1 ENHRY, CDR2 SYGVKD. With V trimmed by 8 bases and J by 4 bases, 5 bases remained unmatched. This CDR3 spans 14 amino acids. The CDR3 DNA reads as TGTGCCATCGGGACTAGCGCGGGGTACAATGAGCAGTTCTTC. Protein sequence: CAIGTSAGYNEQFF.

The CDR3 spells CASRIQGGTEAFF. In DNA, the CDR3 is TGTGCCAGTAGAATACAGGGGGGCACTGAAGCTTTCTTT. The rearrangement links TRBV19 to TRBJ1-1; TRBD1 matches 8 bases. CDR1 and CDR2 (germline): LNHDA, SQIVND (reference sequence). The junction had 4 bases not matched to a gene; V was cut back by 6 bases and J by 4 bases. The CDR3 contains 13 residues.

V is TRBV11-1 and J is TRBJ2-7; D is unclear. The CDR3 totals 11 residues. The V gene's germline CDR1 is SGHAT and CDR2 FQDESV (reference sequence). Trimming cost V 3 bases and J 2 bases, with 2 bases left between them. The CDR3 here is CASSLTYEQYF. CDR3 DNA: TGTGCCAGCAGCTTGACCTACGAGCAGTACTTC.